Below, one TCR beta chain is given with its context. The antigen it binds to is not known. The record has no base qualities; no much larger clone is one base away. The germline V gene encodes CDR1 WSHSY and CDR2 SAAADI. CDR3 length: 14 amino acids, cysteine to phenylalanine. Solely the CDR3 DNA is kept, with 42 bases framed from the first base. V lost 8 bases and J lost 0 bases; the stretch between them is 8 bases long. The data were obtained in a study of blood T cell repertoires in COVID-19 (dated by TCRdb to about 2020). Describing the broader study: Collaborator samples came from the United States, Italy and Spain and covered acute and convalescent phases of COVID-19. The material from the prospective study consisted of cDNA or gDNA derived from T cells, B-cell-depleted T cells, or PBMCs. The dataset comprised deeply sampled blood TCRbeta repertoires from subjects exposed to, actively infected with, or recovered from COVID-19. The repertoires were released in a freely available public database intended as a resource for research on the immune response to SARS-CoV-2. The samples were drawn from the first 160 participants of the ongoing ImmuneRACE study and from 1,254 subjects provided by 6 global collaborators. A de-identified subject ID, COVID-19 status, age in years and sex were almost always included in the sample metadata. Where available, HLA class I and class II types were obtained from metadata supplied by the sample provider rather than from assay-based typing. What the work shows at the level of the full study, not this receptor alone: The amount of clinical and demographic metadata varied by source and participant and was provided uncurated.

TCRbeta CDR3 regions were amplified from genomic DNA using the immunoSEQ Assay, a bias-controlled multiplex PCR. Per the authors' processing: Nucleated cell counts per sample were estimated from amplification of reference gene primers within the assay. Sequence reads were collapsed and filtered to measure the absolute abundance of every unique TCRbeta CDR3 rearrangement. For each sample, productive Simpson clonality was calculated as the square root of Simpson's diversity index over productive rearrangements. TCRdb retrieved this table from immuneACCESS and kept in-frame rearrangements only. Not all clones are present; in checked studies, unresolved V genes account for under half, and no reason is known for the remainder. The DNA was the basis for D and trimming; V, J and clone size are from that table. This sample gives about 280,000 clones in total; about 86% of them show up just once. The ten largest clones represent around 2.1% of the sample.

Samples from volunteer blood donors who had recovered from COVID-19 were contributed by a second Seattle source. Collaborating institutions collected whole blood in K2EDTA tubes following their own protocols. For TCRbeta analysis, collaborator samples were shipped as frozen whole blood, as isolated PBMCs, or as DNA extracted from either sample type. The receptor was derived from a woman in her twenties or thirties who had recovered from COVID-19. Input material: peripheral blood. The chain is assembled from TRBV10-2 and TRBJ2-6; a weak D assignment points to TRBD1 (6 bases agree). The CDR3 is CASGGSSGANVLTF. The nucleotide sequence is given as TGCGCCAGCGGGGGCAGCTCTGGGGCCAACGTCCTGACTTTC.